This T cell receptor (beta chain) was retrieved from a study of T-cell reconstitution after alpha-beta-depleted transplantation in children. The CDR3 is 16 amino acids. Germline trimming cut 1 base from V and 4 bases from J; bases unmatched to any gene: 9. The germline gives CDR1 LGHNA, CDR2 YNFKEQ. This clonotype was seen at least ten times. Researchers prepared the TCRbeta library using unique molecular identifiers, the study reports. Using its own MiXCR run on the PCR reads, TCRdb lists one record per CDR3 protein. In the table there are roughly 89,000 distinct CDR3 sequences, 12% of which are singletons.

The TCR was taken from a human donor who donated a stem cell graft to a child with inherited bone marrow failure. The chain couples TRBV4-2 to TRBJ2-7, with 8 bases lining up with TRBD1. Sequences were derived from PBMCs from the stem cell graft donor, sampled from the stem cell graft. CDR3 loop: CASSQVWAGGEYEQYF. The CDR3 DNA reads as TGTGCCAGCAGCCAAGTTTGGGCAGGGGGCGAATACGAGCAGTACTTC.